These 7 T cell receptor beta chains share one sample of origin, sequenced in a study of shared clonotypes between healthy human individuals. Measured with immunoSEQ multiplex PCR; TCRdb has only the in-frame clones, and not every one. The sample comprises around 500,000 clones, 70% to 85% of which are singletons, and more than 10% rests with the top ten. The sequencing sample was made of PBMCs. These receptors originate from a middle-aged woman in good health. Some clones in this sample may be carry-over from other donors' samples.

Comment on this clone: The same CDR3 can be traced to other DNA sequences in this sample. The chain has TRBV4-2 and TRBJ1-5; D uncertain. The CDR3 runs to 13 residues. The germline V and J ends were trimmed by 0 bases and 7 bases, with 7 bases remaining between them. Germline CDR1 is LGHNA and CDR2 is YNFKEQ. CDR3 coding DNA: TGTGCCAGCAGCCAAGATCTGAGGCAGCCCCAGCATTTT. Encoded protein: CASSQDLRQPQHF.

This clone was picked up a small number of times. The chain couples TRBV30 to TRBJ1-2, with 8 bases that match TRBD1. In germline, CDR1 is GTSNPN, CDR2 SVGIG (reference sequence). The CDR3 is 15 residues long. The V and J ends lost 4 bases and 6 bases, in that order; junction bases with no gene match: 13. CDR3 DNA sequence: TGTGCCTGGATCCGGGACAGGAGTCTAGGCGATGGCTACACCTTC. It translates to CAWIRDRSLGDGYTF.

This clone was observed a single time. The chain is built from TRBV19 and TRBJ2-7, with D perhaps TRBD1 (6 bases). V lost 5 bases, J lost 4 bases, and 15 bases lay in between. Germline V gene data show CDR1 as LNHDA and CDR2 as SQIVND (reference sequence). The CDR3 contains 14 residues. This CDR3 is CASSEGVFVYEQYF. CDR3 DNA: TGTGCCAGTAGTGAGGGGGTCTTCGTTTACGAGCAGTACTTC.

The chain has TRBV19 and TRBJ2-3; TRBD1 agrees at 9 bases. CDR1 is LNHDA and CDR2 is SQIVND in the germline V gene (reference sequence). This CDR3 spans 15 amino acids. V gave up 7 bases and J gave up 2 bases; unmatched junction bases: 7. Here the CDR3 DNA reads TGTGCCAGTAACAGGGGGCTTCTTCTCACAGATACGCAGTATTTT. Translation: CASNRGLLLTDTQYF.

On this clone itself: A much more abundant neighbour one base away suggests this may be a read error. The chain links TRBV25-1 to TRBJ1-4; 8 bases agree with TRBD1. Germline trimming cut 8 bases from V and 7 bases from J; bases unmatched to any gene: 3. CDR1 is MGHDK, CDR2 SYGVNS, per germline. The CDR3 totals 12 residues. The CDR3 DNA sequence: TGTGCCAGCGGCAGGGGGCGTGAAAAACTGTTTTTT. Residues: CASGRGREKLFF. Using reference TRBV25-1 and TRBJ1-4 for the parts outside the CDR3, the full variable domain is EADIYQTPRYLVIGTGKKITLECSQTMGHDKMYWYQQDPGMELHLIHYSYGVNSTEKGDLSSESTVSRIRTEHFPLTLESARPSHTSQYLCASGRGREKLFFGSGTQLSVL.

The CDR3 bases are TGTGCCAGCACAAACAGGCTCTCCTACAATGAGCAGTTCTTC. This sequence encodes CASTNRLSYNEQFF. V and J are TRBV6-6 and TRBJ2-1; maybe TRBD1 (5 bases). The V gene's germline CDR1 is MNHNY and CDR2 SVGAGI (reference sequence). CDR3 length: 14 residues. V was cut by 7 bases and J by 0 bases, with 10 bases left in between.

V is TRBV30 and J is TRBJ1-1, with D perhaps matching TRBD1 (6 bases). Germline CDR1 GTSNPN, CDR2 SVGIG (reference sequence). The CDR3 loop spans 16 amino acids. The V end was cut by 0 bases, the J end by 0 bases, with 14 bases between. CDR3 nucleotide sequence: TGTGCCTGGAGTGTAACTCAGGGACACCTGAACACTGAAGCTTTCTTT. It translates to CAWSVTQGHLNTEAFF.